This T cell receptor (beta chain) emerged from a study of identifying expanded T cells in peripheral blood. Overall study results and limits: Roughly two-week clone count variance significantly increased as total template count grew. Technical replicates showed about 1.2 changed clones; roughly two weeks roughly 16; four weeks 19.

The repertoire was sequenced with immunoSEQ multiplex PCR; TCRdb's copy has only in-frame clones and lacks some. The table lists 100,000 or so clones, about nine tenths of them singletons. This CDR3 comprises 14 residues. Germline lookup yields CDR1 KGHSH and CDR2 LQKENI. Trimming cost V 2 bases and J 6 bases; bases outside gene matches: 3. This clone has a single count. Antigen: not known. The chain has TRBV18 and TRBJ2-7, with TRBD1 matching over 11 bases. Sequenced material: blood. The clonotype originates from a person aged 18 to 69 in good health. The CDR3 sequence is CASSPGDRGIEQYF. The CDR3 bases are TGTGCCAGCTCACCAGGGGACAGGGGGATCGAGCAGTACTTC.